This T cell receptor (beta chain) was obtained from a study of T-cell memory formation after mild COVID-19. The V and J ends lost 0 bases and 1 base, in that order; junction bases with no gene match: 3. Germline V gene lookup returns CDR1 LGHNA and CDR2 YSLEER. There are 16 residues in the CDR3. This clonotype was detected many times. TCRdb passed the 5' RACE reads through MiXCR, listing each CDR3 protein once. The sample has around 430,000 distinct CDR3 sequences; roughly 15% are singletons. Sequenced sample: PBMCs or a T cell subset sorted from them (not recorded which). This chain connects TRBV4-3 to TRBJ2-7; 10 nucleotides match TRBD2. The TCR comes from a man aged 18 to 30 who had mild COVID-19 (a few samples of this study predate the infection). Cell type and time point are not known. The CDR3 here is CASSQESGLASYEQYF. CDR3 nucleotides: TGCGCCAGCAGCCAAGAATCGGGACTAGCGTCCTACGAGCAGTACTTC.